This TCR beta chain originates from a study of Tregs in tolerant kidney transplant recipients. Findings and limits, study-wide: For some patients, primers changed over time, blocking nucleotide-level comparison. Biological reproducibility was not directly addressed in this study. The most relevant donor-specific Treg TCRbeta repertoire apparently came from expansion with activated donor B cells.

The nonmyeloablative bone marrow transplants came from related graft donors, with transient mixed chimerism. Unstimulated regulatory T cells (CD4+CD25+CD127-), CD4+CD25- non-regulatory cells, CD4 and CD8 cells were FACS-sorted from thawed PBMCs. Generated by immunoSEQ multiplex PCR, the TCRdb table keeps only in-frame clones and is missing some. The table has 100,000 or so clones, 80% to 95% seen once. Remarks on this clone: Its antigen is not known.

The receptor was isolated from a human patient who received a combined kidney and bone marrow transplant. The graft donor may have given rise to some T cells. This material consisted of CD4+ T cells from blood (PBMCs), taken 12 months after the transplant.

The CDR3 DNA follows: TGCGCCAGCAGCTGGACTAGCGGAGGTGGCACCGGGGAGCTGTTTTTT. Translated, it gives CASSWTSGGGTGELFF. The chain combines TRBV4-1 with TRBJ2-2; 10 positions agree with TRBD2. This CDR3 comprises 16 residues. Losses at the gene ends were 5 bases for V and 4 bases for J; bases not matched to a gene: 7. Germline V gene sequence: CDR1 MGHRA, CDR2 YSYEKL.